This paragraph covers one T cell receptor beta chain sequence. The data originate from a study of blood T cell repertoires in COVID-19. Background on the study: Sites in the United States, Italy and Spain provided acute and convalescent COVID-19 samples. T cells, B-cell-depleted T cells, or PBMCs supplied cDNA or gDNA.

Original methodology: Estimation of nucleated cell counts was performed using reference gene primer amplification. Data came from immunoSEQ multiplex PCR; TCRdb stores just in-frame clones and leaves some out. V and J calls and clone size are copied from that table; D and trimming were computed from the DNA. The data hold over 40,000 clones, with roughly 88% observed a single time. Germline V CDR1 and CDR2: GTSNPN, SVGIG (reference sequence). With 1 base removed from V and 8 bases from J, the gap between germline ends came to 11 bases. The CDR3 contains 12 residues. The sequenced sample was peripheral blood. V and J are TRBV30 and TRBJ1-2; no clear D. The receptor was derived from a human donor in a cohort sampled during active COVID-19. The CDR3 protein is CAWSERTLGYTF. The CDR3 coding sequence is TGTGCCTGGAGTGAAAGGACTCTGGGCTACACCTTC.